The rows below give T cell receptor beta chains drawn from one sample of a study of T-cell memory formation after mild COVID-19. Each CDR3 protein is one row after TCRdb ran MiXCR on the 5' RACE reads. Among approximately 400,000 distinct CDR3 sequences listed, 24% were seen once. The specimen was PBMCs or a T cell subset sorted from them (not recorded which). The receptors were gathered from an adult woman who had mild COVID-19 (a few samples of this study predate the infection). Cell type and time point are not known. Each CDR3 is given with its conserved first and last residue. The D gene is left open where the match is weak. Size values are once, few and many counts, or a class for expanded clones, and some rows have none.

length | J | D | size | V | CDR3 | DNA
19 | TRBJ2-6 | NA | NA | TRBV5-5 | CASSPITSLTRPEANVLTF | TGTGCCAGCAGCCCCATTACTTCCCTAACACGCCCTGAGGCCAACGTCCTGACTTTC
15 | TRBJ2-3 | NA | NA | TRBV7-9 | CASSLGVRNTDTQYF | TGTGCCAGCAGCTTAGGGGTCAGAAACACAGATACGCAGTATTTT
14 | TRBJ2-3 | TRBD2 | NA | TRBV20-1 | CSARRGLATDTQYF | TGCAGTGCTAGACGGGGACTAGCTACAGATACGCAGTATTTT
13 | TRBJ1-1 | NA | few | TRBV7-8 | CASSYWAGTEAFF | TGTGCCAGCAGTTACTGGGCGGGCACTGAAGCTTTCTTT
11 | TRBJ1-1 | NA | NA | TRBV20-1 | CSATLSAEAFF | TGCAGTGCTACCCTCTCAGCTGAAGCTTTCTTT
15 | TRBJ2-7 | NA | NA | TRBV7-2 | CASSLALSRVSEQYF | TGTGCCAGCAGCTTAGCGCTTTCCCGAGTCAGCGAGCAGTACTTC
15 | TRBJ2-3 | NA | few | TRBV7-2 | CASSFRGGYMDTQYF | TGTGCCAGCAGCTTTAGGGGGGGGTACATGGATACGCAGTATTTT
14 | TRBJ2-3 | NA | NA | TRBV4-1 | CASSQVFGSDTQYF | TGCGCCAGCAGCCAAGTTTTCGGGTCAGATACGCAGTATTTT
17 | TRBJ2-1 | TRBD1 | NA | TRBV5-4 | CASSLRSPGDRANEQFF | TGTGCCAGCAGCTTGCGGTCTCCCGGTGACAGGGCAAATGAGCAGTTCTTC
12 | TRBJ2-5 | NA | NA | TRBV12-3/TRBV12-4 | CASSLRVETQYF | TGTGCCAGCAGTTTAAGGGTAGAGACCCAGTACTTC
15 | TRBJ2-5 | TRBD2 | NA | TRBV3-1 | CASSWVAGSQETQYF | TGTGCCAGCAGCTGGGTAGCGGGGAGTCAAGAGACCCAGTACTTC
17 | TRBJ2-1 | TRBD2 | NA | TRBV20-1 | CSASGTSGKSSYNEQFF | TGCAGTGCTAGTGGGACTAGCGGAAAAAGCTCCTACAATGAGCAGTTCTTC
15 | TRBJ1-1 | NA | once | TRBV5-6 | CASTDGGLLNTEAFF | TGTGCCAGCACCGACGGGGGCCTTTTGAACACTGAAGCTTTCTTT
13 | TRBJ1-5 | NA | NA | TRBV29-1 | CSAQVHSNQPQHF | TGCAGTGCCCAGGTTCATAGCAATCAGCCCCAGCATTTT
16 | TRBJ2-3 | NA | NA | TRBV7-9 | CASSQDPEGISDTQYF | TGTGCCAGCAGCCAGGACCCCGAGGGAATCTCCGATACGCAGTATTTT
15 | TRBJ2-7 | NA | NA | TRBV30 | CAWSQTDLDSDEQYF | TGTGCCTGGAGTCAGACCGACTTGGACAGCGACGAGCAGTACTTC
13 | TRBJ1-5 | NA | NA | TRBV3-1 | CASSQESNQPQHF | TGTGCCAGCAGCCAGGAAAGCAATCAGCCCCAGCATTTT
12 | TRBJ1-1 | NA | few | TRBV3-1 | CASSPVGTEAFF | TGTGCCAGCAGTCCAGTAGGCACTGAAGCTTTCTTT
15 | TRBJ2-3 | TRBD1 | NA | TRBV19 | CASSRQGPGTDTQYF | TGTGCCAGTAGTAGACAGGGCCCCGGCACAGATACGCAGTATTTT
15 | TRBJ1-3 | TRBD1 | NA | TRBV5-6 | CASSSQGAYGNTIYF | TGTGCCAGCAGCTCACAGGGGGCTTATGGAAACACCATATATTTT
14 | TRBJ1-1 | NA | NA | TRBV6-1 | CASREQTANTEAFF | TGTGCCAGCAGAGAACAGACAGCGAACACTGAAGCTTTCTTT
14 | TRBJ2-2 | TRBD1 | NA | TRBV27 | CASSSQGAIGELFF | TGTGCCAGCAGTTCTCAGGGGGCTATCGGGGAGCTGTTTTTT
13 | TRBJ2-1 | NA | few | TRBV2 | CASSFRRKYEQFF | TGTGCCAGCAGTTTCCGACGCAAATATGAGCAGTTCTTC
17 | TRBJ1-2 | TRBD1 | NA | TRBV19 | CASNISDRGAYGYGYTF | TGTGCCAGTAATATTTCGGACAGGGGGGCATATGGCTATGGCTACACCTTC
14 | TRBJ2-2 | NA | few | TRBV29-1 | CSVDLQVSTGELFF | TGCAGCGTTGACTTACAAGTATCCACCGGGGAGCTGTTTTTT
15 | TRBJ1-5 | NA | NA | TRBV5-5 | CASSSSLGGNQPQHF | TGTGCCAGCAGTTCGTCCCTGGGAGGTAATCAGCCCCAGCATTTT
14 | TRBJ1-5 | TRBD1 | few | TRBV6-6 | CASSYPGGDQPQHF | TGTGCCAGCAGTTACCCAGGGGGCGATCAGCCCCAGCATTTT
16 | TRBJ2-1 | NA | many | TRBV5-1 | CASSFNGGSDYNEQFF | TGCGCCAGCAGCTTTAATGGCGGATCGGACTACAATGAGCAGTTCTTC
18 | TRBJ2-3 | TRBD2 | NA | TRBV6-2/TRBV6-3 | CASSYPQAFSGRVDTQYF | TGTGCCAGCAGTTACCCCCAGGCCTTTAGCGGGAGGGTAGATACGCAGTATTTT
18 | TRBJ1-2 | NA | NA | TRBV5-1 | CASSLQGPGRGIAYGYTF | TGCGCCAGCAGCTTGCAGGGTCCGGGACGGGGGATTGCTTATGGCTACACCTTC
11 | TRBJ1-2 | NA | few | TRBV15 | CATSRVGGYTF | TGTGCCACCAGCAGAGTAGGTGGCTACACCTTC
16 | TRBJ1-1 | NA | NA | TRBV19 | CASSPYPGTPNTEAFF | TGTGCCAGTAGCCCGTACCCCGGGACACCAAACACTGAAGCTTTCTTT
15 | TRBJ2-3 | NA | few | TRBV5-6 | CASSLAPGLTDTQYF | TGTGCCAGCAGCTTGGCTCCGGGGCTCACAGATACGCAGTATTTT
17 | TRBJ2-1 | TRBD2 | NA | TRBV7-9 | CASSDIAGSVPGLEQFF | TGTGCCAGCAGCGATATAGCGGGGTCGGTCCCAGGTCTTGAGCAGTTCTTC
15 | TRBJ1-2 | TRBD1 | few | TRBV20-1 | CSASGGDRDFYGYTF | TGCAGTGCTAGCGGAGGTGACAGGGACTTCTATGGCTACACCTTC
14 | TRBJ2-7 | NA | NA | TRBV18 | CASSPEREIYEQYF | TGTGCCAGCTCACCCGAGAGGGAGATCTACGAGCAGTACTTC